These 19 T cell receptor beta chains came from one sample sequenced in a study of T-cell reconstitution after alpha-beta-depleted transplantation in children (dated by TCRdb to about 2016). The sample's treatment or condition, from its label and the paper: allogeneic hematopoietic cell transplantation with graft depleted of TCRalphabeta T cells and CD19 B cells. The library was produced with PCR. The run used an Illumina HiSeq 2500. TCR libraries were prepared with molecular barcoding, using unique molecular identifiers to normalize TCRbeta repertoire quantification. TCRdb reprocessed the public reads (quality trimming at Q25 with fastp, clone calling with MiXCR) and kept in-frame beta chains. Every entry covers one CDR3 protein and lists the most common genes and DNA from its rows. Across this sample there are some 460,000 distinct CDR3 sequences, with 15% to 20% seen only once. The biggest ten clones account for approximately 28% of the sample.

The source was PBMCs, mostly from graft donor cells, collected 360 days after TCRalphabeta/CD19-depleted stem cell transplant. The receptor set was obtained from a boy under two years old who had a stem cell transplant for Wiskott-Aldrich syndrome, so the T cells may come from the graft donor.

The chain is built from TRBV12-3 or TRBV12-4 and TRBJ1-4; no clear D. V lost 6 bases to trimming and J lost 7 bases, with 18 bases between them. CDR3 length equals 15 residues. CDR3 nucleotide sequence: TGTGCCAGCAGCCGCGACATAGGGCGGGGTGAAAAACTGTTTTTT. Amino acid sequence: CASSRDIGRGEKLFF.

This clonotype has more than one count but fewer than ten. This chain uses TRBV11-2 with TRBJ2-1; possibly TRBD1 for D (5 bases). The CDR3 is made up of 16 amino acids. Germline-derived CDR1 and CDR2 are SGHAT and FQNNGV. Trimming pared 5 bases from V and 7 bases from J, leaving 21 bases between. The CDR3 coding sequence is TGTGCCAGCAGCCCTCCGACAGTCCCCCTTGGGAATGAGCAGTTCTTC. This translates into CASSPPTVPLGNEQFF.

This clonotype was seen more than once but under ten times. The rearrangement uses TRBV6-1 and TRBJ2-7; D possibly corresponds to TRBD1 (6 bases). Germline-derived CDR1 and CDR2 are MNHNS and SASEGT. The V end was cut by 6 bases, the J end by 6 bases, with 12 bases between. CDR3 length: 12 amino acids. The CDR3 sequence: CASRTYRAEQYF. CDR3 nucleotide sequence: TGTGCCAGCAGAACCTACAGGGCCGAGCAGTACTTC.

This clonotype has more than one count but fewer than ten. This sequence joins TRBV4-1 and TRBJ2-7; 8 bases fit TRBD2. Germline CDR1 is MGHRA and CDR2 is YSYEKL. The CDR3 is 16 residues long. J was trimmed by 0 bases and V by 4 bases; bases with no gene match: 8. In DNA, the CDR3 is TGCGCCAGCAGCCGGGCGGGACTAGGGACCTCCTACGAGCAGTACTTC. Its translation is CASSRAGLGTSYEQYF.

This clonotype was picked up a small number of times. The chain has TRBV5-1 and TRBJ2-2, with a possible D match to TRBD1 (7 bases). CDR1 SGHRS and CDR2 YFSETQ come from the germline V gene. V lost 0 bases and J 3 bases, leaving 9 bases between the germline ends. The CDR3 has 15 amino acids. The CDR3 spells CASSLARGDTGELFF. CDR3 in DNA: TGCGCCAGCAGCTTGGCCAGGGGGGACACCGGGGAGCTGTTTTTT.

The chain is built from TRBV10-3 and TRBJ2-7; TRBD1 matches 8 bases. V was clipped by 4 bases and J by 3 bases; unmatched bases: 2. Germline values: CDR1 ENHRY, CDR2 SYGVKD. This CDR3 has 13 amino acids. CDR3 coding DNA: TGTGCCATCAGTGGACAGGGGAACTACGAGCAGTACTTC. Its translation is CAISGQGNYEQYF.

The chain is built from TRBV7-8 and TRBJ2-1, with D possibly TRBD2 on 6 matching bases. V gave up 1 base and J gave up 6 bases, with 10 bases separating them. Germline V gives CDR1 SGHVS, CDR2 FQNEAQ. CDR3 length: 14 amino acids. CDR3 sequence: CASSLGYGSNEQFF. The CDR3 DNA is TGTGCCAGCAGCTTAGGTTACGGGAGCAATGAGCAGTTCTTC. Using reference TRBV7-8 and TRBJ2-1 for the parts outside the CDR3, the full variable domain is GAGVSQSPRYKVAKRGQDVALRCDPISGHVSLFWYQQALGQGPEFLTYFQNEAQLDKSGLPSDRFFAERPEGSVSTLKIQRTQQEDSAVYLCASSLGYGSNEQFFGPGTRLTVL.

This chain links TRBV10-2 with TRBJ2-4, with D possibly matching TRBD1 (7 bases). The CDR3 length is 17 residues. Germline CDR1 and CDR2: WSHSY and SAAADI. The V and J ends lost 4 bases and 0 bases respectively, with 16 bases between them. The CDR3 bases are TGCGCCAGCAGTGGGGGGGACAGCCTCCTAGCCAAAAACATTCAGTACTTC. Its translation: CASSGGDSLLAKNIQYF.

This clonotype was seen a handful of times. The chain is built from TRBV24-1 and TRBJ2-1; TRBD1 matches 7 bases. Per the germline V gene, CDR1 is KGHDR and CDR2 is SFDVKD. V lost 8 bases and J lost 5; bases outside the gene matches: 5. The CDR3 is 13 residues long. This CDR3 reads CATTGTANNEQFF. The DNA of the CDR3 is TGTGCCACCACCGGGACAGCCAACAATGAGCAGTTCTTC.

The V and J genes are TRBV20-1 and TRBJ2-1; 9 bases align to TRBD2. The germline gives CDR1 DFQATT, CDR2 SNEGSKA (reference sequence). With V trimmed by 1 base and J by 4 bases, 11 bases remained unmatched. This CDR3 spans 17 amino acids. The CDR3 loop reads CSARGPRVAGVYNEQFF. CDR3 nucleotide sequence: TGCAGTGCTAGAGGTCCAAGGGTAGCGGGAGTGTACAATGAGCAGTTCTTC.

This chain uses TRBV12-3 or TRBV12-4 with TRBJ2-1; D is perhaps TRBD1 or TRBD2 (5 bases each). V was clipped by 3 bases and J by 12 bases, with 21 bases between them. The CDR3 is made up of 15 amino acids. For the CDR3, the DNA is TGTGCCAGCAGTTTCTCAGGGAAATCGGGAAGGACGCAGTTCTTC. The encoded protein is CASSFSGKSGRTQFF.

This sequence joins TRBV28 and TRBJ2-7, with 8 positions matching TRBD1. The CDR3 consists of 12 residues. Per germline, CDR1 MDHEN and CDR2 SYDVKM. The V gene end was trimmed by 5 bases and the J gene end by 6 bases; junction bases not matched to a gene: 3. CDR3 in DNA: TGTGCCAGCAGTCAGGGGGCCGGCGAGCAGTACTTC. This encodes CASSQGAGEQYF.

This clonotype was recorded a few times. The V call is TRBV12-3 or TRBV12-4, the J call TRBJ2-7; tentatively, D is TRBD1 or TRBD2 (5 bases each). The ends were cut back, 5 bases at V and 3 bases at J, with 11 bases in the middle. The CDR3 length is 13 residues. The chain's CDR3 is CASSTGRFYEQYF. The CDR3 DNA follows: TGTGCCAGCAGTACGGGACGGTTCTACGAGCAGTACTTC.

The chain joins TRBV20-1 to TRBJ2-5; perhaps D is TRBD1 or TRBD2 (5 bases each). V lost 6 bases to trimming and J lost 5 bases, with 22 bases between them. CDR3 size: 15 residues. Germline CDR1 and CDR2: DFQATT and SNEGSKA (reference sequence). The chain's CDR3 is CSAPVWGISTETQYF. The CDR3 bases are TGCAGTGCCCCCGTGTGGGGGATTTCGACGGAGACCCAGTACTTC.

Many counts were recorded for this clonotype. The rearrangement uses TRBV5-1 and TRBJ2-7; no firm D call. The CDR3 has 13 amino acids. Germline CDR1 SGHRS, CDR2 YFSETQ. V dropped 0 bases and J dropped 2 bases, with 6 bases sitting between them. CDR3 in amino acids: CASSLVAPYEQYF. The CDR3 nucleotides are TGCGCCAGCAGCTTGGTGGCACCCTACGAGCAGTACTTC.

V usage is TRBV5-1 and J usage is TRBJ2-3; 13 nucleotides match TRBD2. The CDR3 consists of 18 residues. Trimming at V came to 0 bases and at J to 4 bases, leaving 8 bases not matched to a gene. Looked up from germline, CDR1 is SGHRS and CDR2 is YFSETQ. CDR3 coding DNA: TGCGCCAGCAGCTTGGACCCGGGACTAGCGGGGTGGGCAGATACGCAGTATTTT. Translation: CASSLDPGLAGWADTQYF.

V is TRBV24-1 and J is TRBJ1-6; 9 nucleotides line up with TRBD1. Germline V CDR1 and CDR2: KGHDR, SFDVKD. J gave up 7 bases and V 1 base, and 4 bases lay outside the gene matches. This CDR3 comprises 16 residues. The CDR3 region is CATSDLGQGRNSPLHF. The CDR3 bases are TGTGCCACCAGTGATTTAGGACAGGGGAGGAATTCACCCCTCCACTTT.

This clonotype has only a few counts. V is TRBV5-1 and J is TRBJ2-5; TRBD2 might be the D (6 bases). Germline-derived CDR1 and CDR2 are SGHRS and YFSETQ. V gave up 3 bases and J gave up 6 bases, with 15 bases separating them. This CDR3 has 14 residues. The CDR3 here is CASSSLAVVKTQYF. The CDR3 bases are TGCGCCAGCAGCTCGTTAGCGGTGGTAAAGACCCAGTACTTC.

The chain is built from TRBV25-1 and TRBJ2-1; D not resolved. The CDR3 extends over 16 amino acids. CDR1 is MGHDK, CDR2 SYGVNS, per germline. V lost 4 bases, J lost 0 bases, and 13 bases lay in between. The CDR3 is CASSGRRSDSYNEQFF. The CDR3 DNA reads TGTGCCAGCAGTGGCCGGCGGTCTGACTCCTACAATGAGCAGTTCTTC. Together with reference TRBV25-1 and TRBJ2-1, the CDR3 gives the full variable domain: EADIYQTPRYLVIGTGKKITLECSQTMGHDKMYWYQQDPGMELHLIHYSYGVNSTEKGDLSSESTVSRIRTEHFPLTLESARPSHTSQYLCASSGRRSDSYNEQFFGPGTRLTVL.